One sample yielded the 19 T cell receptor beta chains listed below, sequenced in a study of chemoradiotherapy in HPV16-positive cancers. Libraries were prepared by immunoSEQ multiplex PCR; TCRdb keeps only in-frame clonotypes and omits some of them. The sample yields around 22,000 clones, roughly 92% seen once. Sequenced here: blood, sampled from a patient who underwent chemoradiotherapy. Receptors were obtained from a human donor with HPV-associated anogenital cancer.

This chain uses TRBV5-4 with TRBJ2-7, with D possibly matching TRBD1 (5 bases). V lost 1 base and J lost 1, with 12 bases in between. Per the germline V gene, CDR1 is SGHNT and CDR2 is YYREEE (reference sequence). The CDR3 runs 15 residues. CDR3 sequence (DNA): TGTGCCAGCAGCTTGAGCGCGACAGATTCCTACGAGCAGTACTTC. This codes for CASSLSATDSYEQYF. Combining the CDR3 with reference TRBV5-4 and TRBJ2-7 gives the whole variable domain ETGVTQSPTHLIKTRGQQVTLRCSSQSGHNTVSWYQQALGQGPQFIFQYYREEENGRGNFPPRFSGLQFPNYSSELNVNALELDDSALYLCASSLSATDSYEQYFGPGTRLTVT.

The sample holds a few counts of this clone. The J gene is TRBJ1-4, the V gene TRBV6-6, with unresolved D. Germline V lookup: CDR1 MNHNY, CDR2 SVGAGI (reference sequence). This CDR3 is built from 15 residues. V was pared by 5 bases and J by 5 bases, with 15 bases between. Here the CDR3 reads CASSDRGSQNEKLFF. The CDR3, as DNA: TGTGCCAGCAGTGACCGGGGTTCTCAAAATGAAAAACTGTTTTTT.

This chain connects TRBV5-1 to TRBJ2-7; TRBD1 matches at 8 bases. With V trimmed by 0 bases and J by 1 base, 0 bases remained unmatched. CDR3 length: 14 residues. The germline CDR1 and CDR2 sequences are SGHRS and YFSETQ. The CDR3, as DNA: TGCGCCAGCAGCTTGGGGGACAGGTCCTACGAGCAGTACTTC. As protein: CASSLGDRSYEQYF.

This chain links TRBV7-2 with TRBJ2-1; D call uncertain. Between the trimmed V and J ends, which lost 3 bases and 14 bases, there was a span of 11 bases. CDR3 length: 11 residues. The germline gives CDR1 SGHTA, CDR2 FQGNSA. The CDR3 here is CASSLGSIKFF. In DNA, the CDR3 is TGTGCCAGCAGCTTGGGCTCCATAAAGTTCTTC.

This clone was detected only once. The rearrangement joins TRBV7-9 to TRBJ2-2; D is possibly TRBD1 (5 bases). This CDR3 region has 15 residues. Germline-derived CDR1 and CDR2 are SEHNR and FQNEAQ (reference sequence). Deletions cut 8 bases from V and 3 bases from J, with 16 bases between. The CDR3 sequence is CASRGAGSDTGELFF. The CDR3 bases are TGTGCCAGCCGTGGGGCAGGGTCGGACACCGGGGAGCTGTTTTTT.

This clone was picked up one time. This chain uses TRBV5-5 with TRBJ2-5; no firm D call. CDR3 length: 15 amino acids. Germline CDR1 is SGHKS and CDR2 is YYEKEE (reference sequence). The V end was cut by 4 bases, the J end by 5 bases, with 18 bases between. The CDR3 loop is CASSLSWGLGETQYF. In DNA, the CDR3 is TGTGCCAGCAGCCTCAGTTGGGGATTGGGGGAGACCCAGTACTTC.

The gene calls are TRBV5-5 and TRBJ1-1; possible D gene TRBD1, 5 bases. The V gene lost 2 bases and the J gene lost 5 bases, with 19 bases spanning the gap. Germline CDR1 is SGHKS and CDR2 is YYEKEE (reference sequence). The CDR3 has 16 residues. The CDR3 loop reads CASSFFPGTGGTEAFF. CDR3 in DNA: TGTGCCAGCAGCTTCTTTCCGGGGACTGGAGGTACTGAAGCTTTCTTT. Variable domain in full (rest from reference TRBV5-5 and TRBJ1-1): DAGVTQSPTHLIKTRGQQVTLRCSPISGHKSVSWYQQVLGQGPQFIFQYYEKEERGRGNFPDRFSARQFPNYSSELNVNALLLGDSALYLCASSFFPGTGGTEAFFGQGTRLTVV.

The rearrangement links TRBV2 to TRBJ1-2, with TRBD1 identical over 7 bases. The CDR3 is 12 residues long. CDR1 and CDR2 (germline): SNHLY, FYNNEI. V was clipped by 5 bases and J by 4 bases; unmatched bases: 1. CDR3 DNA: TGTGCCAGCAGTCGGGACAGCTATGGCTACACCTTC. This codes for CASSRDSYGYTF. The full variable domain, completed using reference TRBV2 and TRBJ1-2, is EPEVTQTPSHQVTQMGQEVILRCVPISNHLYFYWYRQILGQKVEFLVSFYNNEISEKSEIFDDQFSVERPDGSNFTLKIRSTKLEDSAMYFCASSRDSYGYTFGSGTRLTVV.

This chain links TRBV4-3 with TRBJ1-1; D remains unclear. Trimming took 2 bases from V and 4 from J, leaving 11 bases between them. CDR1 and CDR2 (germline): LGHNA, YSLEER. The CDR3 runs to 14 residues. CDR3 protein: CASSQYYMGTEAFF. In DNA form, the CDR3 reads TGCGCCAGCAGCCAATATTATATGGGCACTGAAGCTTTCTTT.

The CDR3: CASSWAPNYGYTF. CDR3 coding DNA: TGTGCCAGCAGCTGGGCCCCAAACTATGGCTACACCTTC. The chain couples TRBV27 to TRBJ1-2; D call uncertain. Trimming cost V 6 bases and J 2 bases, with 10 bases left between them. This CDR3 is 13 amino acids long. In germline, CDR1 is MNHEY, CDR2 SMNVEV (reference sequence).

The chain's CDR3 is CASSLRGRPSGANVLTF. The DNA for the CDR3 is TGTGCCAGCAGCTTGAGGGGACGGCCCTCTGGGGCCAACGTCCTGACTTTC. This chain uses TRBV5-6 with TRBJ2-6; the D call may be TRBD1 or TRBD2 (5 bases each). Trimming cost V 1 base and J 0 bases, with 11 bases left between them. This CDR3 is 17 amino acids long. Per germline, CDR1 SGHDT and CDR2 YYEEEE.

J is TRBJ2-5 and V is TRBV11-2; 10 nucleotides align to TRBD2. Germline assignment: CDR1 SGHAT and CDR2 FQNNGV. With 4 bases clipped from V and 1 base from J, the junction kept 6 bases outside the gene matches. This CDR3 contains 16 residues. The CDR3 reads CASSSGLAALQETQYF. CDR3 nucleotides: TGTGCCAGCAGCTCCGGACTAGCGGCCCTCCAAGAGACCCAGTACTTC.

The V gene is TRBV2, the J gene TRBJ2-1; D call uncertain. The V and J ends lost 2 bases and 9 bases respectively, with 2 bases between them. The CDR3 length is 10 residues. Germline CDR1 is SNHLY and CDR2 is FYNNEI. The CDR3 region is CASSEFEQFF. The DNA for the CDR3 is TGTGCCAGCAGTGAATTTGAGCAGTTCTTC.

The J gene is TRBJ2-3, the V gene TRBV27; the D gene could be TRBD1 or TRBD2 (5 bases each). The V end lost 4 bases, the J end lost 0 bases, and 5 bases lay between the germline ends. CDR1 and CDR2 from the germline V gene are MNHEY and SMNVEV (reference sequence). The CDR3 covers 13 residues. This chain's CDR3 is CASSWDSTDTQYF. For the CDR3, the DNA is TGTGCCAGCAGTTGGGACAGCACAGATACGCAGTATTTT.

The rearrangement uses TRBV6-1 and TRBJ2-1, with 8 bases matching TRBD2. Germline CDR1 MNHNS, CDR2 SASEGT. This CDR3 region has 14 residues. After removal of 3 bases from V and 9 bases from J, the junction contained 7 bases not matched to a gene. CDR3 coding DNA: TGTGCCAGCAGTGATTACAGCGGGGGAGGTGAGCAGTTCTTC. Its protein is CASSDYSGGGEQFF.

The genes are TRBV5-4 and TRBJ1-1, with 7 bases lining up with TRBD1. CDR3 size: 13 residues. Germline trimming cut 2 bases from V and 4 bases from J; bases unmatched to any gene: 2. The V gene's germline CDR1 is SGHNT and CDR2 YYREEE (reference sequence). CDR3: CASSFDRATEAFF. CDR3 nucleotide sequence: TGTGCCAGCAGCTTTGACAGGGCCACTGAAGCTTTCTTT.

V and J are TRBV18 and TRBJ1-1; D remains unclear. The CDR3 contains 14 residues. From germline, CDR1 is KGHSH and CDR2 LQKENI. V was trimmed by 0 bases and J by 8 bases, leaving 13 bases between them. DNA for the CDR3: TGTGCCAGCTCACCACCAGGATTGGCCCACGAAGCTTTCTTT. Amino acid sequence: CASSPPGLAHEAFF.

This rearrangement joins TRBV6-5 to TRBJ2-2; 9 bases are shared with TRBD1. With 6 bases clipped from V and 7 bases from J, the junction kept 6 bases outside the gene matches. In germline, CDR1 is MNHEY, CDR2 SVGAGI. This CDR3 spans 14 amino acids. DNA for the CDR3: TGTGCCAGCAGAAAGGGACAGGGTATCGGGGAGCTGTTTTTT. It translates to CASRKGQGIGELFF.

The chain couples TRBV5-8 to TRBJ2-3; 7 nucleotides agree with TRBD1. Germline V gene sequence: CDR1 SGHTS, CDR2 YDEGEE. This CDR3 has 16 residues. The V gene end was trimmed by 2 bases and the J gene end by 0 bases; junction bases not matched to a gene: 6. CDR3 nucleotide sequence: TGTGCCAGCAGCTTCCCGACAGGGAGTAGCACAGATACGCAGTATTTT. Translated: CASSFPTGSSTDTQYF.